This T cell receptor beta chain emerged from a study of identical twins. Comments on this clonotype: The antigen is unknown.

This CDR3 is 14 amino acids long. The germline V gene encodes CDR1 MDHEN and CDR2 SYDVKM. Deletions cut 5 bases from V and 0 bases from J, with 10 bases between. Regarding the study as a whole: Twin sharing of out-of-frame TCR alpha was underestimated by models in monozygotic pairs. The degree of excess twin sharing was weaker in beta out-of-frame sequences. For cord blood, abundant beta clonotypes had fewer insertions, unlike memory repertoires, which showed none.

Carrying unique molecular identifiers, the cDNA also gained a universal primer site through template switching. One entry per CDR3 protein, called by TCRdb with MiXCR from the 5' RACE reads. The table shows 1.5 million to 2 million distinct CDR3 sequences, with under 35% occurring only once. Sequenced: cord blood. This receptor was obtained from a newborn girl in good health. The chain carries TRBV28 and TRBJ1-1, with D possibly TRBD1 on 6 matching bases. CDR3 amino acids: CASSTPGVNTEAFF. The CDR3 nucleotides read TGTGCCAGCAGTACTCCAGGGGTGAACACTGAAGCTTTCTTT.